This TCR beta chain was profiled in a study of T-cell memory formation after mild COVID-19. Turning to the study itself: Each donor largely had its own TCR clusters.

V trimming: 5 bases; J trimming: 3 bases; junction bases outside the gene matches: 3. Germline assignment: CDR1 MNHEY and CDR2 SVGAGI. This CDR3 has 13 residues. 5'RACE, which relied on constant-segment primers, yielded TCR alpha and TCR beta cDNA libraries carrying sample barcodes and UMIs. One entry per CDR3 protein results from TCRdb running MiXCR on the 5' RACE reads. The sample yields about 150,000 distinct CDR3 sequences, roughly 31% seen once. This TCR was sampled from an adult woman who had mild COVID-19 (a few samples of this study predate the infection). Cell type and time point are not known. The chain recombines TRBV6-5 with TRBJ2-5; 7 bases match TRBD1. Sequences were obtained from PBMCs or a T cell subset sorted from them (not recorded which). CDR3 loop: CASSGTAEETQYF. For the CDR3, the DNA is TGTGCCAGCAGTGGGACAGCTGAAGAGACCCAGTACTTC.